This T cell receptor beta chain originates from a study of blood T cell repertoires in COVID-19. The table lists this clone with a few counts. The CDR3 sequence is 13 residues long. The germline V gene has CDR1 SGHRS and CDR2 YFSETQ. J lost 6 bases, V lost 7 bases, and 9 bases had no gene match. Produced via immunoSEQ multiplex PCR; TCRdb's table is partial and in-frame only. The sample comprises some 150,000 clones, more than 75% of which are singletons, and over 2.5% rests with the top ten. This chain joins TRBV5-1 and TRBJ1-1; 7 bases agree with TRBD1. This clonotype was sampled from a human donor with acute or convalescent COVID-19. The donor label of this sample is uncertain. Sequencing used peripheral blood. CDR3 coding DNA: TGCGCCAGCTCCCTTAGACAGGGCCCTGAAGCTTTCTTT. It yields the protein CASSLRQGPEAFF.